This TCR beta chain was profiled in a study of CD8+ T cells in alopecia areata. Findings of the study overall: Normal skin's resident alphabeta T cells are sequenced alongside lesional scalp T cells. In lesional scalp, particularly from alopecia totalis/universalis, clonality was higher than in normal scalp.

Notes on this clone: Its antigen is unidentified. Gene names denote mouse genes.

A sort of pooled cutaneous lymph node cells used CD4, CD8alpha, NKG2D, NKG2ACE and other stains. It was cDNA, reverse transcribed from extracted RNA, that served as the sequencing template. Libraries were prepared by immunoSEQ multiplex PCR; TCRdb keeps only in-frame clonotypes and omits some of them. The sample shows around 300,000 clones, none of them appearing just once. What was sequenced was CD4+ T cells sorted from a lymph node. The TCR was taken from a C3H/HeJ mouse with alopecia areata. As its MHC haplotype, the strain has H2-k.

The CDR3 protein is CASGDALRDKNSDYTF. The covered CDR3 bases are TGTGCCAGCGGTGATGCCCTCCGGGACAAAAACTCC. The V and J genes are TRBV13-2 and TRBJ1-2; tentatively, D is TRBD1 (6 bases). The sequenced fragment ends 4 residues before the CDR3 boundary, so the rest is inferred from the germline J gene. The CDR3 runs 16 residues. V gave up 0 bases and J gave up 1 base, with 13 bases separating them. Germline lookup yields CDR1 NNHNN and CDR2 SYGAGS (reference sequence).